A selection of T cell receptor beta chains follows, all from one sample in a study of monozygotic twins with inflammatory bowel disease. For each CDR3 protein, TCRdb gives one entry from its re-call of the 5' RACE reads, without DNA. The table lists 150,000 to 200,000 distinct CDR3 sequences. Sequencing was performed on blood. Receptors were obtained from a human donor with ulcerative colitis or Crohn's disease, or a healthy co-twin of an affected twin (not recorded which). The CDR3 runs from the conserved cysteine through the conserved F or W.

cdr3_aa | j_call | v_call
CASTVSSGANVLTF | TRBJ2-6 | TRBV30
CAISEPARSSYNEQFF | TRBJ2-1 | TRBV10-3
CASSQDMRGVYGYTF | TRBJ1-2 | TRBV4-3
CASSAYRVDQPQHF | TRBJ1-5 | TRBV9
CASSQSRNTGELFF | TRBJ2-2 | TRBV4-3
CASSPTSGRADTQYF | TRBJ2-5 | TRBV7-2
CASSQDRTFQPQHF | TRBJ1-5 | TRBV3-1
CASSKIVPLSTYEQYF | TRBJ2-7 | TRBV21-1
CSAALCASGSGEQFF | TRBJ2-1 | TRBV29-1
CASSYSTLAGTGELFF | TRBJ2-2 | TRBV6-2/TRBV6-3
CASSLGTAEQYF | TRBJ2-7 | TRBV5-4
CASKAGGDTGELFF | TRBJ2-2 | TRBV28
CASSLRAFSSYNEQFF | TRBJ2-1 | TRBV5-4
CASSLTRPNTGELFF | TRBJ2-2 | TRBV7-9